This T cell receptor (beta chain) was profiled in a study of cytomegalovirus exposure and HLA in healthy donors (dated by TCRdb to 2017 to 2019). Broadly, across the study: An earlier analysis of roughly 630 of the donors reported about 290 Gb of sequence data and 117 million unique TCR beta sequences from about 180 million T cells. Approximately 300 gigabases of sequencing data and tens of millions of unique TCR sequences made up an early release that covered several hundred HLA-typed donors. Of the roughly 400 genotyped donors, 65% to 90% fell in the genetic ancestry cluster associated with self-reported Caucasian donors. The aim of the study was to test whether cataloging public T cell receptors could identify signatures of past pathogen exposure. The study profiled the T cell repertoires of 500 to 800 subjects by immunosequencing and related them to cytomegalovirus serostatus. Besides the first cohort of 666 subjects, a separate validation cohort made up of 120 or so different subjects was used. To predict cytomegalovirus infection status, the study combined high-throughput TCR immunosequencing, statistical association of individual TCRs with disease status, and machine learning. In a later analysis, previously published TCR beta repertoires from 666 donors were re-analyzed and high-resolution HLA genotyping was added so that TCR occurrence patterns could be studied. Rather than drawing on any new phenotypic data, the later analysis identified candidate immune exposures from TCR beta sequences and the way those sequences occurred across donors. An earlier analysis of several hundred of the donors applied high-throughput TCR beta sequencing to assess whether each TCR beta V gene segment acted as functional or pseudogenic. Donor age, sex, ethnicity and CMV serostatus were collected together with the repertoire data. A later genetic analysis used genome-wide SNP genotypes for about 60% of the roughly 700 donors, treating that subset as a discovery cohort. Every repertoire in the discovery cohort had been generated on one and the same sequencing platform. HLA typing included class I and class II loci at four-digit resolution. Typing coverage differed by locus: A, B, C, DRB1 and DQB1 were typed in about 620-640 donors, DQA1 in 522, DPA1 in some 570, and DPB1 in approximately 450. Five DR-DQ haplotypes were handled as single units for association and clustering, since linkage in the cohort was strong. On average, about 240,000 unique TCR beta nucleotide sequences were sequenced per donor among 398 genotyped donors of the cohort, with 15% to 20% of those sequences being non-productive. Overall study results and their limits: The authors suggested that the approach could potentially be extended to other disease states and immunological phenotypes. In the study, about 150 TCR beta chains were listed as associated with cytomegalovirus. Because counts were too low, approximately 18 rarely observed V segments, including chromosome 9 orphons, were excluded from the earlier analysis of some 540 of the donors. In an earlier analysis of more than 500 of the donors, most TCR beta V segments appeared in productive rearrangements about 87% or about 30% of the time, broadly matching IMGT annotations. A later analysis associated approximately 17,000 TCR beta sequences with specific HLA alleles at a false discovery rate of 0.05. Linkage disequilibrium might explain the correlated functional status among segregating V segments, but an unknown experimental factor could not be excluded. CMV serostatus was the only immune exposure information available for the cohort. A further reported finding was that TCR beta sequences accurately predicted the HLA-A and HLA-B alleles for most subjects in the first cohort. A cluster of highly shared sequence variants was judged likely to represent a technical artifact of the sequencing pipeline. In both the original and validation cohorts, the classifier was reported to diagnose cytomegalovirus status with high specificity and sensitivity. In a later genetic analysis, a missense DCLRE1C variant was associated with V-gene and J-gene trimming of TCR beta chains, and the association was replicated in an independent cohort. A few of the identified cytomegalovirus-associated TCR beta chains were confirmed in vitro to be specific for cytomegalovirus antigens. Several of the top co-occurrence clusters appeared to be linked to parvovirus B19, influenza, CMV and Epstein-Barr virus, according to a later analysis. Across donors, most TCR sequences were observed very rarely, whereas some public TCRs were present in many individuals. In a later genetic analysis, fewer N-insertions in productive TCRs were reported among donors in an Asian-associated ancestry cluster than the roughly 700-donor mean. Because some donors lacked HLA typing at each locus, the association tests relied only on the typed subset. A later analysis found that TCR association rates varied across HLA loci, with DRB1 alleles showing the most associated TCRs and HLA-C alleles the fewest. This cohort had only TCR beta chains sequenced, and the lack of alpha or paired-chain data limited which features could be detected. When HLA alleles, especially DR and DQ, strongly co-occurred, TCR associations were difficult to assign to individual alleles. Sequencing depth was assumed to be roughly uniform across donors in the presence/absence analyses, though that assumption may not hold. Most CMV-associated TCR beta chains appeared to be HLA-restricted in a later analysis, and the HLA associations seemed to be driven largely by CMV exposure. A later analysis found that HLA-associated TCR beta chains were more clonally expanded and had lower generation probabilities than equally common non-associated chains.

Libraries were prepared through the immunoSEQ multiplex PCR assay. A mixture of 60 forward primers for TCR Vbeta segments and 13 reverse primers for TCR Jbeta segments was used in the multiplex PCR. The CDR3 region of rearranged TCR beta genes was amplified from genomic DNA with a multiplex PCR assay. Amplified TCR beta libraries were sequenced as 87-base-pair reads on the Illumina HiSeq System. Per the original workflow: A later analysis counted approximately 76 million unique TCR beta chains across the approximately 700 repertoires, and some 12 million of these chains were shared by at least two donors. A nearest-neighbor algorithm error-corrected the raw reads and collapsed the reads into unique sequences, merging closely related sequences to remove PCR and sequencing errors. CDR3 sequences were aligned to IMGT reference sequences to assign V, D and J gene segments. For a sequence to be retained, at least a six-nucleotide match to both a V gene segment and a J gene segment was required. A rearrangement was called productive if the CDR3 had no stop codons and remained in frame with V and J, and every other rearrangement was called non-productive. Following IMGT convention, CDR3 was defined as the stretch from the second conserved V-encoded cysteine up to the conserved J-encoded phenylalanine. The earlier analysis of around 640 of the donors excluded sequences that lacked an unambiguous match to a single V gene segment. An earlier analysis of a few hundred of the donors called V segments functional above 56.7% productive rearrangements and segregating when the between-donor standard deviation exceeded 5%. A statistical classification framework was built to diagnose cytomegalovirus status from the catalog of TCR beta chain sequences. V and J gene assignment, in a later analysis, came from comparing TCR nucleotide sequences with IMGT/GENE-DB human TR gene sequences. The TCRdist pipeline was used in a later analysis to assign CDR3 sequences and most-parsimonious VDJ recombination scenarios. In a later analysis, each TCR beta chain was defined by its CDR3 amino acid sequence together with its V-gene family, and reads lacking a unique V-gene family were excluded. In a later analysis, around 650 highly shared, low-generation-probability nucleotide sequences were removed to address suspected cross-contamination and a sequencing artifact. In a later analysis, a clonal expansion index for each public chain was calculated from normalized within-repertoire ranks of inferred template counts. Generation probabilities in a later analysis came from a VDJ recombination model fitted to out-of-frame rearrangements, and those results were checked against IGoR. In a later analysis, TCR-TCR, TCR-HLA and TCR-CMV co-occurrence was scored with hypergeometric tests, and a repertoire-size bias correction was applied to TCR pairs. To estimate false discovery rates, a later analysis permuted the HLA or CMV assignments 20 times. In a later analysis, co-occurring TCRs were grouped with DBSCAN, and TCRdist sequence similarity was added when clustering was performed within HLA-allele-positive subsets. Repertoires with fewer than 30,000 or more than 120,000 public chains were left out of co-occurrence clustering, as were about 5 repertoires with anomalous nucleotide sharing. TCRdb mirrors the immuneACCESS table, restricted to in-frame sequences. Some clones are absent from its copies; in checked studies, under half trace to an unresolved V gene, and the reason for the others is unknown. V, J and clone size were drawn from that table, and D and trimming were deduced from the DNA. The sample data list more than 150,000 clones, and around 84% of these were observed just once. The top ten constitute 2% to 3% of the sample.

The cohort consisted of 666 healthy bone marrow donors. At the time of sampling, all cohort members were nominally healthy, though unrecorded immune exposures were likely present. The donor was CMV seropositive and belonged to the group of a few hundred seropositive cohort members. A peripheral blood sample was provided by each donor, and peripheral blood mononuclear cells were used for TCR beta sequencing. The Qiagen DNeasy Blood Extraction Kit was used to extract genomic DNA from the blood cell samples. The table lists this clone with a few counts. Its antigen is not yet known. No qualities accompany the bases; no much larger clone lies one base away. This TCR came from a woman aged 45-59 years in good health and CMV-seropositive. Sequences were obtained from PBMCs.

The sequence in DNA is TGTGCCAGCAGCTCGACAGGGTTGGGCAATCAGCCCCAGCATTTT. Its protein reads: CASSSTGLGNQPQHF. The receptor chain draws on TRBV5-5 and TRBJ1-5; TRBD1 matches 7 bases in the middle. The CDR3 sequence holds 15 residues, the cysteine and phenylalanine included. Only the CDR3 DNA stays, 45 bases, in frame from base 1. The germline V gene (reference sequence) provides CDR1 SGHKS and CDR2 YYEKEE. The V end gives up 3 bases and the J end 2 bases, leaving 5 bases in the junction not matched to a gene.